The 21 T cell receptor beta chains below come from one sample, sequenced in a study of T cell responses to AZD1222 COVID-19 vaccine. The method was immunoSEQ multiplex PCR; TCRdb's version includes in-frame clones alone and lacks a portion of them. The sample yields 130,000 to 150,000 clones, approximately 88% seen once. Sample: peripheral blood, taken on day 0 of AZD1222 vaccination. The receptors were gathered from an adult in good health.

The chain uses TRBV2 and TRBJ2-2; 7 bases agree with TRBD2. The CDR3 spans 15 residues. In germline, CDR1 is SNHLY, CDR2 FYNNEI. In DNA, the CDR3 is TGTGCAAGTAAAGCGGGGAGTTCGGACACCGGGGAGCTGTTTTTT. Its protein is CASKAGSSDTGELFF.

The chain is built from TRBV12-3 or TRBV12-4 and TRBJ1-1; 7 bases are a match to TRBD1. V dropped 5 bases and J dropped 10; count of bases not matched to a gene: 4. The CDR3 length is 11 residues. The CDR3 protein is CASSHRGGAFF. The DNA for the CDR3 is TGTGCCAGCAGTCACAGGGGTGGAGCTTTCTTT.

The gene calls are TRBV25-1 and TRBJ1-1; D is unresolved. The CDR3 consists of 12 residues. The V end lost 6 bases, the J end lost 5 bases, and 10 bases lay between the germline ends. Germline V gene lookup returns CDR1 MGHDK and CDR2 SYGVNS. As DNA, the CDR3 is TGTGCCAGCAGATCGGTGAGGACTGAAGCTTTCTTT. As protein: CASRSVRTEAFF.

The V gene is TRBV15, the J gene TRBJ1-6; D may be TRBD1 (5 bases). Germline assignment: CDR1 LNHNV and CDR2 YYDKDF (reference sequence). The V end was cut by 2 bases, the J end by 3 bases, with 5 bases between. The CDR3 has 14 amino acids. Here the CDR3 reads CATSRQGYNSPLHF. The CDR3 DNA reads TGTGCCACCAGCAGACAGGGCTATAATTCACCCCTCCACTTT.

This chain links TRBV7-8 with TRBJ1-2; 7 positions match TRBD1. Germline CDR1 reads SGHVS; CDR2 reads FQNEAQ. The CDR3 runs to 15 residues. V shed 6 bases and J 6 bases; nucleotides not matched to a gene: 13. The CDR3 protein is CASRQPGQYLDGYTF. CDR3 coding DNA: TGTGCCAGCAGGCAACCGGGACAGTATTTGGATGGCTACACCTTC. Combining the CDR3 with reference TRBV7-8 and TRBJ1-2 gives the whole variable domain GAGVSQSPRYKVAKRGQDVALRCDPISGHVSLFWYQQALGQGPEFLTYFQNEAQLDKSGLPSDRFFAERPEGSVSTLKIQRTQQEDSAVYLCASRQPGQYLDGYTFGSGTRLTVV.

V usage is TRBV27 and J usage is TRBJ2-1; TRBD2 agrees at 8 bases. The CDR3 is 16 residues long. In germline, CDR1 is MNHEY, CDR2 SMNVEV (reference sequence). The V segment lost 3 bases and the J segment 9 bases; nucleotides outside the gene matches: 13. As DNA, the CDR3 is TGTGCCAGCAGTTTTTCAGCCGGGGGGGCATTTGGTGAGCAGTTCTTC. Translating it yields CASSFSAGGAFGEQFF.

The CDR3 DNA follows: TGTGCCAGCAGCGTAGCGGCAGTGGCATATGGCTACACCTTC. Its translation is CASSVAAVAYGYTF. The chain carries TRBV9 and TRBJ1-2, with D uncertain. The CDR3 totals 14 residues. V lost 0 bases to trimming and J lost 5 bases, with 11 bases between them. The germline gives CDR1 SGDLS, CDR2 YYNGEE.

A few counts support this clone. The chain has TRBV28 and TRBJ2-2; tentatively, D is TRBD1 (5 bases). Trimming stripped 5 bases from V and 4 bases from J, with 17 bases between. The CDR3 spans 16 residues. CDR1 and CDR2 from the germline V gene are MDHEN and SYDVKM. CDR3 loop: CASSPRDEETTGELFF. The CDR3 DNA follows: TGTGCCAGCAGTCCCAGGGATGAGGAGACCACCGGGGAGCTGTTTTTT.

V and J are TRBV10-3 and TRBJ2-7; D may correspond to TRBD1 or TRBD2 (5 bases each). Trimming removed 6 bases from V and 2 bases from J, with 14 bases in between. The CDR3 totals 14 residues. Germline V gene sequence: CDR1 ENHRY, CDR2 SYGVKD. Written as DNA, the CDR3 is TGTGCCATCAGGCGAAGGGACGGTCCCTACGAGCAGTACTTC. It specifies CAIRRRDGPYEQYF.

V is TRBV2 and J is TRBJ1-1; D remains unclear. With 3 bases removed from V and 4 bases from J, the gap between germline ends came to 9 bases. The CDR3 consists of 13 residues. Germline-derived CDR1 and CDR2 are SNHLY and FYNNEI. CDR3 region: CASSETWGTEAFF. The CDR3, as DNA: TGTGCCAGCAGTGAGACCTGGGGCACTGAAGCTTTCTTT.

The rearrangement joins TRBV7-9 to TRBJ2-2; 10 positions agree with TRBD1. V trimming: 5 bases; J trimming: 7 bases; junction bases outside the gene matches: 4. The CDR3 is 14 amino acids. Germline CDR1 reads SEHNR; CDR2 reads FQNEAQ (reference sequence). CDR3 in amino acids: CASSPGQGIGELFF. In DNA form, the CDR3 reads TGTGCCAGCAGCCCGGGACAGGGGATCGGGGAGCTGTTTTTT.

The chain recombines TRBV5-8 with TRBJ2-3; unclear D gene. The germline V gene encodes CDR1 SGHTS and CDR2 YDEGEE. The ends were cut back, 3 bases at V and 0 bases at J, with 5 bases in the middle. The CDR3 covers 13 residues. Here the CDR3 reads CASSYSSTDTQYF. The CDR3 DNA sequence: TGTGCCAGCAGCTACAGTAGCACAGATACGCAGTATTTT.

This clone was counted a few times. The chain carries TRBV3-1 (or the pseudogene TRBV3-2) and TRBJ2-7; D not certain. The CDR3 contains 16 residues. The V end was cut by 2 bases, the J end by 6 bases, with 20 bases between. Germline V gene lookup returns CDR1 LGHDT and CDR2 YNNKEL (reference sequence). CDR3 nucleotides: TGTGCCAGCAGCCAATCGAGTTTGGTAGCCCCTCGCGAGCAGTACTTC. This gives the protein CASSQSSLVAPREQYF.

This clone has just one count. The V and J genes are TRBV19 and TRBJ1-6; D possibly corresponds to TRBD1 (5 bases). The germline V and J ends were trimmed by 10 bases and 7 bases, with 23 bases remaining between them. CDR1 is LNHDA and CDR2 is SQIVND in the germline V gene (reference sequence). This CDR3 contains 16 residues. CDR3 DNA sequence: TGTGCCACCAGGGTATCCTCCTCATCGTTGAATTCACCCCTCCACTTT. Amino acid sequence: CATRVSSSSLNSPLHF.

The V call is TRBV6-5, the J call TRBJ1-2, with 8 nucleotides matching TRBD1. CDR3 size: 15 residues. Trimming removed 8 bases from V and 4 bases from J; junction bases left unmatched: 12. Germline values: CDR1 MNHEY, CDR2 SVGAGI. DNA of the CDR3: TGTGCCAGCGGGGGATCGGCGACAGGGGCCTATGGCTACACCTTC. Its protein product is CASGGSATGAYGYTF.

The chain carries TRBV5-1 and TRBJ1-3, with D uncertain. CDR1 SGHRS and CDR2 YFSETQ come from the germline V gene. The CDR3 consists of 15 residues. V was pared by 6 bases and J by 0 bases, with 13 bases between. The CDR3 DNA is TGCGCCAGCACGACGGCAGGTATCTCTGGAAACACCATATATTTT. Protein sequence: CASTTAGISGNTIYF.

The CDR3 region has the DNA TGTGCCAGCAGTGGGGAGACAGGGGGTACCACAGATACGCAGTATTTT. As protein: CASSGETGGTTDTQYF. The chain carries TRBV27 and TRBJ2-3, with TRBD1 matching 9 bases. This CDR3 has 16 amino acids. J gave up 2 bases and V 5 bases, and 8 bases lay outside the gene matches. CDR1 is MNHEY and CDR2 is SMNVEV in the germline V gene (reference sequence).

This rearrangement joins TRBV1 to TRBJ1-4; the table's D call, TRBD1, has no DNA check behind it. TRBV1 is annotated as a pseudogene. CDR3 size: 11 residues. The CDR3: CTSSIQGKLFF. DNA of the CDR3: TGCACCAGCAGCATTCAGGGAAAACTGTTTTTT.

The CDR3 reads CASTGTGELFF. CDR3 sequence (DNA): TGTGCCAGCACCGGAACCGGGGAGCTGTTTTTT. The V gene is TRBV9, the J gene TRBJ2-2; D remains unclear. The V gene's germline CDR1 is SGDLS and CDR2 YYNGEE. V lost 6 bases and J 5 bases, leaving 5 bases between the germline ends. This CDR3 is built from 11 residues.

This clone was observed a single time. The chain has TRBV2 and TRBJ2-4; 7 nucleotides align to TRBD1. Trimming removed 6 bases from V and 7 bases from J; junction bases left unmatched: 3. CDR3 length equals 12 residues. From germline, CDR1 is SNHLY and CDR2 FYNNEI. CDR3 residues: CASRGTANIQYF. In DNA, the CDR3 is TGTGCCAGCAGGGGGACAGCGAACATTCAGTACTTC.

V usage is TRBV18 and J usage is TRBJ1-5, with TRBD1 matching over 10 bases. Germline assignment: CDR1 KGHSH and CDR2 LQKENI. This CDR3 contains 15 residues. The V and J ends lost 5 bases and 7 bases, in that order; junction bases with no gene match: 8. This CDR3 reads CASSYGTGVGQPQHF. The CDR3 nucleotides read TGTGCCAGCTCATACGGGACAGGGGTAGGGCAGCCCCAGCATTTT.